Following are 15 T cell receptor beta chains from one sample sequenced in a study of blood T cell repertoires in COVID-19. Sequencing used immunoSEQ multiplex PCR; TCRdb keeps in-frame clones, though not all of them. Of some 130,000 clones listed, approximately 86% are singletons. Sequences were obtained from peripheral blood. The source is a woman aged 50 to 60 who had recovered from COVID-19.

The chain employs TRBV4-2 and TRBJ1-1, with no clear D. Trimming took 1 base from V and 0 from J, leaving 9 bases between them. The CDR3 is made up of 15 amino acids. Germline V gene sequence: CDR1 LGHNA, CDR2 YNFKEQ. DNA for the CDR3: TGTGCCAGCAGCCAAGTTGGCAGTATGAACACTGAAGCTTTCTTT. Encoded protein: CASSQVGSMNTEAFF.

The chain carries TRBV11-2 and TRBJ2-7, with 7 bases matching TRBD1. The J segment lost 2 bases and the V segment lost 6 bases, leaving 7 bases of the junction unmatched. The germline gives CDR1 SGHAT, CDR2 FQNNGV. The CDR3 runs to 14 residues. The CDR3 spells CASSKGQLTYEQYF. DNA of the CDR3: TGTGCCAGCAGTAAGGGACAGTTGACCTACGAGCAGTACTTC.

As concerns this clone: Other DNA sequences in this specimen translate into the identical CDR3. The chain uses TRBV5-1 and TRBJ1-1; 8 bases line up with TRBD1. The CDR3 totals 13 residues. J was trimmed by 3 bases and V by 8 bases; bases with no gene match: 6. Per germline, CDR1 SGHRS and CDR2 YFSETQ. The CDR3 nucleotides read TGCGCCAGTAGACAGGGGATGGACACTGAAGCTTTCTTT. It is translated as CASRQGMDTEAFF.

V and J are TRBV5-1 and TRBJ2-3; D is perhaps TRBD1 (5 bases). Per germline, CDR1 SGHRS and CDR2 YFSETQ. The CDR3 loop spans 14 amino acids. Trimming took off 4 bases at V and 7 bases at J, with 16 bases between the two ends. The CDR3 sequence is CASSPSTGANTQYF. CDR3 coding DNA: TGCGCCAGCAGCCCCTCCACAGGAGCTAATACGCAGTATTTT.

The genes are TRBV5-1 and TRBJ2-1; D possibly corresponds to TRBD1 (6 bases). The length of the CDR3 is 15 residues. The germline V and J ends were trimmed by 0 bases and 2 bases, with 9 bases remaining between them. Germline-derived CDR1 and CDR2 are SGHRS and YFSETQ. CDR3 DNA: TGCGCCAGCAGCTTGGAAGGGGGAACCTACAATGAGCAGTTCTTC. It is translated as CASSLEGGTYNEQFF.

The rearrangement joins TRBV7-2 to TRBJ2-5; 7 bases fit TRBD2. V trimming: 5 bases; J trimming: 5 bases; junction bases outside the gene matches: 8. This CDR3 is built from 14 residues. Germline CDR1 is SGHTA and CDR2 is FQGNSA. CDR3 sequence: CASSPRWGGETQYF. CDR3 DNA: TGTGCCAGCAGCCCTCGCTGGGGAGGGGAGACCCAGTACTTC.

The chain uses TRBV29-1 and TRBJ2-1, with a possible D match to TRBD1 (6 bases). V gave up 6 bases and J gave up 6 bases, with 12 bases separating them. This CDR3 contains 12 residues. In germline, CDR1 is SQVTM, CDR2 ANQGSEA. The CDR3 DNA follows: TGCAGCGTAAAACGGGACACCAATGAGCAGTTCTTC. Protein product: CSVKRDTNEQFF.

V gene TRBV9 combines with J gene TRBJ1-1; unclear D gene. The V gene lost 0 bases and the J gene lost 4 bases, with 7 bases spanning the gap. Germline V gene sequence: CDR1 SGDLS, CDR2 YYNGEE. This CDR3 is built from 13 residues. CDR3 sequence reads: CASSVGGTTEAFF. In DNA, the CDR3 is TGTGCCAGCAGCGTAGGAGGAACCACTGAAGCTTTCTTT.

In DNA, the CDR3 is TGTGCCAGCAGTGGGACAGGGGGAGAGACCCAGTACTTC. Its translation is CASSGTGGETQYF. The chain is built from TRBV12-3 or TRBV12-4 and TRBJ2-5, with 11 bases lining up with TRBD1. V lost 5 bases, J lost 4 bases, and 0 bases stayed unmatched. The CDR3 runs to 13 residues.

The rearrangement uses TRBV18 and TRBJ1-6; D possibly corresponds to TRBD1 (5 bases). The germline gives CDR1 KGHSH, CDR2 LQKENI. This CDR3 is built from 13 residues. The V and J ends lost 0 bases and 14 bases respectively, with 11 bases between them. For the CDR3, the DNA is TGTGCCAGCTCACCACCACCGGGGGTCGCCCTCCACTTT. Its protein is CASSPPPGVALHF.

This chain links TRBV2 with TRBJ1-5; D is uncertain. Germline loops: CDR1 SNHLY, CDR2 FYNNEI. The V end lost 4 bases, the J end lost 0 bases, and 10 bases lay between the germline ends. The CDR3 is 15 residues long. The CDR3 loop is CASSVAGDSNQPQHF. The CDR3 nucleotides read TGTGCCAGCAGTGTGGCGGGCGATAGCAATCAGCCCCAGCATTTT.

V is TRBV29-1 and J is TRBJ2-5, with a possible D match to TRBD1 (6 bases). Germline V gene data show CDR1 as SQVTM and CDR2 as ANQGSEA. The V and J ends lost 6 bases and 3 bases respectively, with 11 bases between them. The length of the CDR3 is 12 residues. DNA of the CDR3: TGCAGCGTCGGACAGTCAAAAGAGACCCAGTACTTC. Translation gives CSVGQSKETQYF.

This clone has ten or more counts. The chain couples TRBV30 to TRBJ2-1, with TRBD2 identical over 9 bases. The V and J ends lost 3 bases and 11 bases, in that order; junction bases with no gene match: 8. Germline V lookup: CDR1 GTSNPN, CDR2 SVGIG (reference sequence). The CDR3 has 13 amino acids. The CDR3 region has the DNA TGTGCCTGGAGCGCGGGAGGGCGTCTAAAGCAGTTCTTC. Translation: CAWSAGGRLKQFF. The full variable domain, with the rest looked up from reference TRBV30 and TRBJ2-1, is SQTIHQWPATLVQPVGSPLSLECTVEGTSNPNLYWYRQAAGRGLQLLFYSVGIGQISSEVPQNLSASRPQDRQFILSSKKLLLSDSGFYLCAWSAGGRLKQFFGPGTRLTVL.

The genes are TRBV28 and TRBJ2-7; D is perhaps TRBD2 (6 bases). CDR1 MDHEN and CDR2 SYDVKM come from the germline V gene. This CDR3 contains 12 residues. Trimming removed 8 bases at V and 0 bases at J, with 8 bases between. The chain's CDR3 is CASFGSSYEQYF. Written as DNA, the CDR3 is TGTGCCAGCTTCGGGAGCTCCTACGAGCAGTACTTC.

This clone showed up just once. The chain has TRBV2 and TRBJ1-6; 9 bases match TRBD1. This CDR3 spans 17 amino acids. The germline V gene has CDR1 SNHLY and CDR2 FYNNEI. The junction had 10 bases not matched to a gene; V was cut back by 4 bases and J by 6 bases. In nucleotides, the CDR3 is TGTGCCAGCAGTGGGACACAGGGGGCGCCGGCTAATTCACCCCTCCACTTT. Translation gives CASSGTQGAPANSPLHF.